Following are 32 T cell receptor beta chains from one sample sequenced in a study of regulatory dendritic cells for organ transplantation. Measured with immunoSEQ multiplex PCR; TCRdb has only the in-frame clones, and not every one. The sample includes 34,000 or so clones, around nine tenths of them seen just once. Sequencing was carried out using naive CD4+ T cells from blood. Described subset: CD45RA+ naive T cells. These receptors were collected from a human donor in good health.

The J gene is TRBJ2-2, the V gene TRBV11-2; 8 bases are shared with TRBD2. Germline CDR1 and CDR2: SGHAT and FQNNGV. With V trimmed by 4 bases and J by 2 bases, 6 bases remained unmatched. This CDR3 is built from 16 residues. CDR3 in amino acids: CASSSRLARNTGELFF. The CDR3 DNA is TGTGCCAGCAGCTCCCGACTAGCGAGAAACACCGGGGAGCTGTTTTTT.

J is TRBJ1-1 and V is TRBV5-4, with D unresolved. The V end was cut by 4 bases, the J end by 4 bases, with 5 bases between. The germline gives CDR1 SGHNT, CDR2 YYREEE (reference sequence). The CDR3 length is 11 residues. CDR3 bases: TGTGCCAGCAGCCAGAGCACTGAAGCTTTCTTT. This gives the protein CASSQSTEAFF.

The V call is TRBV7-3, the J call TRBJ2-3; a weak D match, TRBD2 (6 bases). The germline V gene encodes CDR1 SGHTA and CDR2 FQGTGA. The CDR3 length is 13 residues. Trimming removed 2 bases from V and 4 bases from J, with 7 bases in between. CDR3 protein: CASSLLASDTQYF. Written as DNA, the CDR3 is TGTGCCAGCAGCTTACTAGCGTCAGATACGCAGTATTTT.

The rearrangement uses TRBV29-1 and TRBJ2-2; D may be TRBD2 (7 bases). CDR1 and CDR2 (germline): SQVTM, ANQGSEA. Trimming took off 7 bases at V and 7 bases at J, with 13 bases between the two ends. This CDR3 is 12 amino acids long. The CDR3 DNA reads TGCAGCGACACAGGGAGGGTCGGGGAGCTGTTTTTT. The encoded protein is CSDTGRVGELFF.

The CDR3, as DNA: TGTGCCAGCAGTTTACGGGGACTACCAACCTACGAGCAGTACTTC. Translation gives CASSLRGLPTYEQYF. This chain connects TRBV27 to TRBJ2-7, with 7 bases matching TRBD2. This CDR3 is built from 15 residues. V shed 2 bases, J shed 2 bases, and the junction held 6 bases outside the gene matches. Per the germline V gene, CDR1 is MNHEY and CDR2 is SMNVEV (reference sequence).

This chain uses TRBV5-3 with TRBJ2-2; D uncertain. TRBV5-3 is an open reading frame, and its role is uncertain. The CDR3 runs to 13 residues. V lost 2 bases, J lost 5 bases, and 7 bases lay in between. This CDR3 is CARSLSDTGELFF. In nucleotides, the CDR3 is TGTGCCAGAAGCTTAAGTGATACCGGGGAGCTGTTTTTT.

The chain recombines TRBV10-3 with TRBJ2-5; a possible D gene is TRBD2 (6 bases). Trimming removed 0 bases from V and 0 bases from J, with 11 bases in between. CDR1 and CDR2 (germline): ENHRY, SYGVKD. CDR3 length: 16 amino acids. Here the CDR3 reads CAISESGGSDQETQYF. CDR3 in DNA: TGTGCCATCAGTGAGTCGGGGGGTAGTGACCAAGAGACCCAGTACTTC.

The chain has TRBV29-1 and TRBJ1-4; D remains unclear. V was clipped by 5 bases and J by 0 bases, with 10 bases between them. The length of the CDR3 is 14 residues. Germline-derived CDR1 and CDR2 are SQVTM and ANQGSEA. CDR3 protein: CSVSLTATNEKLFF. CDR3 coding DNA: TGCAGCGTTTCTTTAACCGCAACTAATGAAAAACTGTTTTTT.

The CDR3 DNA sequence: TGTGCCAGCTCCCCGTCAGCGCTGATGAACACTGAAGCTTTCTTT. As protein: CASSPSALMNTEAFF. The chain carries TRBV18 and TRBJ1-1; D not certain. V was trimmed by 6 bases and J by 0 bases, leaving 14 bases between them. The length of the CDR3 is 15 residues. Germline V gene data show CDR1 as KGHSH and CDR2 as LQKENI.

CDR3 sequence: CSVLVQGGRTDGYTF. In DNA form, the CDR3 reads TGCAGCGTTCTCGTACAGGGAGGGAGAACTGATGGCTACACCTTC. The gene calls are TRBV29-1 and TRBJ1-2; D possibly corresponds to TRBD1 (6 bases). Deletions cut 5 bases from V and 6 bases from J, with 22 bases between. Looked up from germline, CDR1 is SQVTM and CDR2 is ANQGSEA. The CDR3 covers 15 residues.

This clone was observed once. This chain uses TRBV5-1 with TRBJ2-1, with 11 nucleotides matching TRBD2. Trimming cost V 0 bases and J 7 bases; bases outside gene matches: 6. The CDR3 contains 16 residues. Germline assignment: CDR1 SGHRS and CDR2 YFSETQ. The CDR3 sequence: CASSLVSGRASNEQFF. The CDR3 nucleotides read TGCGCCAGCAGCTTGGTTAGCGGGAGGGCCAGTAATGAGCAGTTCTTC.

The V call is TRBV19, the J call TRBJ1-5; D is unclear. CDR3 length: 15 residues. V dropped 6 bases and J dropped 10 bases, with 22 bases sitting between them. Looked up from germline, CDR1 is LNHDA and CDR2 is SQIVND (reference sequence). CDR3 amino acids: CASSNSPSSASPQHF. CDR3 DNA sequence: TGTGCCAGTAGCAACTCCCCGAGCAGCGCCAGCCCCCAGCATTTT.

This chain connects TRBV11-3 to TRBJ2-2, with TRBD2 matching over 8 bases. CDR3 length equals 15 residues. Per the germline V gene, CDR1 is SGHNT and CDR2 is YENEEA. Trimming cost V 3 bases and J 6 bases; bases outside gene matches: 6. This chain's CDR3 is CASSLGSGAPGELFF. The CDR3 DNA sequence: TGTGCCAGCAGCTTGGGTAGCGGGGCCCCCGGGGAGCTGTTTTTT.

The rearrangement joins TRBV7-9 to TRBJ1-1; D may be TRBD1 (5 bases). This CDR3 region has 13 residues. V lost 7 bases, J lost 6 bases, and 15 bases lay in between. Germline V gene data show CDR1 as SEHNR and CDR2 as FQNEAQ (reference sequence). As DNA, the CDR3 is TGTGCCAGCACCCTACTCCAGGGCGCTGAAGCTTTCTTT. Translating gives CASTLLQGAEAFF.

The chain has TRBV28 and TRBJ2-1; D possibly corresponds to TRBD2 (6 bases). Germline-derived CDR1 and CDR2 are MDHEN and SYDVKM. The germline V and J ends were trimmed by 1 base and 9 bases, with 13 bases remaining between them. CDR3 length: 14 residues. The CDR3 nucleotides read TGTGCCAGCAGTTTATCCCTAGCGAGACGTGAGCAGTTCTTC. The encoded protein is CASSLSLARREQFF.

This CDR3 is CATSRDIYRDRVVLTF. CDR3 in DNA: TGTGCCACCAGCAGAGATATCTATCGGGACAGGGTCGTCCTGACTTTC. The chain links TRBV15 to TRBJ2-6, with 9 bases fitting TRBD1. V lost 0 bases to trimming and J lost 12 bases; unmatched junction nucleotides: 9. The CDR3 is made up of 16 amino acids. CDR1 and CDR2 from the germline V gene are LNHNV and YYDKDF (reference sequence). The full variable domain, in which reference TRBV15 and TRBJ2-6 provide the parts outside the CDR3, is DAMVIQNPRYQVTQFGKPVTLSCSQTLNHNVMYWYQQKSSQAPKLLFHYYDKDFNNEADTPDNFQSRRPNTSFCFLDIRSPGLGDTAMYLCATSRDIYRDRVVLTFGAGSRLTVL.

The CDR3 protein is CASSEGQGTNNSPLHF. In DNA, the CDR3 is TGTGCCAGCAGTGAAGGGCAGGGAACTAATAATTCACCCCTCCACTTT. V gene TRBV6-1 combines with J gene TRBJ1-6; TRBD1 might be the D (5 bases). Trimming shortened V by 1 base and J by 5 bases, and 12 bases separated the two germline ends. The germline CDR1 and CDR2 sequences are MNHNS and SASEGT. This CDR3 contains 16 residues.

This rearrangement joins TRBV14 to TRBJ2-7, with D perhaps matching TRBD1 or TRBD2 (5 bases each). V lost 6 bases to trimming and J lost 0 bases, with 15 bases between them. Germline V lookup: CDR1 SGHDN, CDR2 FVKESK. The CDR3 is 15 amino acids. The CDR3 DNA follows: TGTGCCAGCAGAAAGAGCCGGGACCCCTCCTACGAGCAGTACTTC. Its translation is CASRKSRDPSYEQYF. The complete variable domain, with remaining parts taken from reference TRBV14 and TRBJ2-7, reads EAGVTQFPSHSVIEKGQTVTLRCDPISGHDNLYWYRRVMGKEIKFLLHFVKESKQDESGMPNNRFLAERTGGTYSTLKVQPAELEDSGVYFCASRKSRDPSYEQYFGPGTRLTVT.

J is TRBJ1-2 and V is TRBV7-9; no firm D call. V lost 1 base and J lost 4, with 4 bases in between. Per germline, CDR1 SEHNR and CDR2 FQNEAQ (reference sequence). The CDR3 covers 12 residues. The CDR3 coding sequence is TGTGCCAGCAGCTTAGGCCTCTATGGCTACACCTTC. It encodes CASSLGLYGYTF.

The chain joins TRBV6-5 to TRBJ1-1; tentative D call: TRBD1 (5 bases). Trimming pared 3 bases from V and 4 bases from J, leaving 15 bases between. This CDR3 has 15 residues. Germline V gene sequence: CDR1 MNHEY, CDR2 SVGAGI. CDR3 amino acids: CASSYIGGGSTEAFF. DNA for the CDR3: TGTGCCAGCAGTTATATTGGGGGGGGGTCCACTGAAGCTTTCTTT.

V gene TRBV9 combines with J gene TRBJ2-3; D unresolved. The CDR3 is made up of 12 amino acids. The ends were cut back, 4 bases at V and 3 bases at J, with 6 bases in the middle. Germline values: CDR1 SGDLS, CDR2 YYNGEE. This chain's CDR3 is CASSLTTDTQYF. CDR3 DNA: TGTGCCAGCAGCCTCACGACAGATACGCAGTATTTT.

The J gene is TRBJ1-2, the V gene TRBV28; D gene unclear. Germline lookup yields CDR1 MDHEN and CDR2 SYDVKM. This CDR3 region has 12 residues. The V gene lost 3 bases and the J gene lost 6 bases, with 8 bases spanning the gap. CDR3 DNA: TGTGCCAGCAGTTTCGGCCGAAATGGCTACACCTTC. Translation: CASSFGRNGYTF.

The chain combines TRBV7-9 with TRBJ1-2, with a tentative D call TRBD1 (5 bases). The CDR3 spans 12 residues. The germline V and J ends were trimmed by 5 bases and 5 bases, with 9 bases remaining between them. Germline CDR1 and CDR2: SEHNR and FQNEAQ (reference sequence). The DNA of the CDR3 is TGTGCCAGCAGCCTCGACAGTTATGGCTACACCTTC. It yields the protein CASSLDSYGYTF.

V and J are TRBV5-6 and TRBJ2-1, with D possibly matching TRBD2 (6 bases). The V and J ends lost 4 bases and 8 bases respectively, with 16 bases between them. The CDR3 has 14 amino acids. From germline, CDR1 is SGHDT and CDR2 YYEEEE. This CDR3 is CASSGDLRPDEQFF. CDR3 bases: TGTGCCAGCAGCGGGGACTTGCGGCCGGATGAGCAGTTCTTC.

This clone showed up just once. The chain couples TRBV7-2 to TRBJ1-1; D gene uncertain. The CDR3 loop spans 13 amino acids. V lost 6 bases and J 1 base, leaving 9 bases between the germline ends. Germline V CDR1 and CDR2: SGHTA, FQGNSA. The CDR3 loop is CASSNLWNTEAFF. CDR3 coding DNA: TGTGCCAGCAGTAATCTTTGGAACACTGAAGCTTTCTTT. The full variable domain, its missing parts supplied by reference TRBV7-2 and TRBJ1-1, is GAGVSQSPSNKVTEKGKDVELRCDPISGHTALYWYRQSLGQGLEFLIYFQGNSAPDKSGLPSDRFSAERTGGSVSTLTIQRTQQEDSAVYLCASSNLWNTEAFFGQGTRLTVV.

V gene TRBV7-2 combines with J gene TRBJ1-1; TRBD1 matches at 8 bases. Germline CDR1 is SGHTA and CDR2 is FQGNSA. The CDR3 runs to 13 residues. J was trimmed by 11 bases and V by 5 bases; bases with no gene match: 10. CDR3 DNA: TGTGCCAGCAGCCAAGACAGGGGTCGGGGTGCTTTCTTT. Residues: CASSQDRGRGAFF. The complete variable domain, with remaining parts taken from reference TRBV7-2 and TRBJ1-1, reads GAGVSQSPSNKVTEKGKDVELRCDPISGHTALYWYRQSLGQGLEFLIYFQGNSAPDKSGLPSDRFSAERTGGSVSTLTIQRTQQEDSAVYLCASSQDRGRGAFFGQGTRLTVV.

V usage is TRBV2 and J usage is TRBJ1-1; D unresolved. This CDR3 region has 13 residues. In germline, CDR1 is SNHLY, CDR2 FYNNEI. V was pared by 5 bases and J by 7 bases, with 14 bases between. CDR3 loop: CASSLVGHNEAFF. Written as DNA, the CDR3 is TGTGCCAGCAGTCTGGTGGGCCACAATGAAGCTTTCTTT.

The genes are TRBV5-4 and TRBJ2-2; TRBD2 aligns across 8 bases. The CDR3 has 17 residues. Germline V lookup: CDR1 SGHNT, CDR2 YYREEE (reference sequence). V dropped 4 bases and J dropped 1; count of bases not matched to a gene: 9. CDR3 in amino acids: CASSVGLEFLNTGELFF. The CDR3, as DNA: TGTGCCAGCAGCGTGGGACTAGAATTTTTGAACACCGGGGAGCTGTTTTTT.

On this clone: An end of the junction differs from the germline gene, which may be a read error. V and J are TRBV7-7 and TRBJ2-6, with 7 bases identical to TRBD1. The CDR3 is 17 amino acids. Germline V lookup: CDR1 SSHAT, CDR2 FNYEAQ (reference sequence). The CDR3 sequence is CASSPSPRGSGANVLTF. CDR3 DNA sequence: TGTGCTAGCAGCCCGAGCCCCAGGGGGTCTGGGGCCAACGTCCTGACTTTC.

The V call is TRBV6-6, the J call TRBJ1-2; D not certain. The CDR3 is 16 amino acids. In germline, CDR1 is MNHNY, CDR2 SVGAGI (reference sequence). V was pared by 0 bases and J by 6 bases, with 17 bases between. This chain's CDR3 is CASSYSSLDLSNGYTF. CDR3 coding DNA: TGTGCCAGCAGTTACTCGTCACTCGACCTCTCCAATGGCTACACCTTC.

This clone was found once. This chain links TRBV6-6 with TRBJ1-5, with 7 bases aligning to TRBD1. The CDR3 spans 14 residues. J lost 6 bases, V lost 0 bases, and 2 bases had no gene match. Germline assignment: CDR1 MNHNY and CDR2 SVGAGI (reference sequence). DNA for the CDR3: TGTGCCAGCAGTTACTCGAGGGGGCTTCAGCCCCAGCATTTT. This encodes CASSYSRGLQPQHF.

The chain links TRBV7-2 to TRBJ2-1; D is ambiguous. Trimming left V 3 bases short and J 10 bases short, with 7 bases between. In germline, CDR1 is SGHTA, CDR2 FQGNSA. The CDR3 is made up of 11 amino acids. CDR3 coding DNA: TGTGCCAGCAGCTTCCTTCGGGAGCAGTTCTTC. Amino acids: CASSFLREQFF.